This TCR beta chain stems from a study of blood T cells in healthy people across ages. Germline V gives CDR1 MNHNY, CDR2 SVGAGI (reference sequence). There are 15 residues in the CDR3. Isolation of PBMCs gave at least 7 million cells per sample. On this clonotype: Sequence at one end of the junction differs from germline and may be a read error.

The authors ran a second PCR of about 6 to 11 cycles using a sample-barcoded 5' primer and a J-beta primer mix. MiXCR was run by TCRdb on the 5' RACE reads, yielding one entry per CDR3 protein. The sample includes about 580,000 distinct CDR3 sequences, roughly 43% of them seen just once. The sequence came from an elderly man in good health. The gene calls are TRBV6-6 and TRBJ2-1; TRBD2 matches 7 bases. The sequencing sample was made of blood. CDR3 in amino acids: CARSPPREINNEQFF. In DNA, the CDR3 is TGTGCCCGCAGTCCTCCGCGGGAGATAAACAATGAGCAGTTCTTC.